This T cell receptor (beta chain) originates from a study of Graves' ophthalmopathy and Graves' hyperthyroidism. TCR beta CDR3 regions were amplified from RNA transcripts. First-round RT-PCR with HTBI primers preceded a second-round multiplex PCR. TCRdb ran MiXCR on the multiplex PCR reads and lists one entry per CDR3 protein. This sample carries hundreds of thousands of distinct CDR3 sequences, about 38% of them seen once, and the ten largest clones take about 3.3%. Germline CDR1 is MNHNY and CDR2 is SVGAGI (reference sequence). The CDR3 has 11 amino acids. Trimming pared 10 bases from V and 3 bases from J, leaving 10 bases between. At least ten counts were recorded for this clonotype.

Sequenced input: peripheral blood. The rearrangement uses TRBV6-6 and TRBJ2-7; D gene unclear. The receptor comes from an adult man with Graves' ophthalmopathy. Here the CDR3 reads CATRKGYEQYF. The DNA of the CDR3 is TGTGCCACGCGGAAAGGCTACGAGCAGTACTTC.